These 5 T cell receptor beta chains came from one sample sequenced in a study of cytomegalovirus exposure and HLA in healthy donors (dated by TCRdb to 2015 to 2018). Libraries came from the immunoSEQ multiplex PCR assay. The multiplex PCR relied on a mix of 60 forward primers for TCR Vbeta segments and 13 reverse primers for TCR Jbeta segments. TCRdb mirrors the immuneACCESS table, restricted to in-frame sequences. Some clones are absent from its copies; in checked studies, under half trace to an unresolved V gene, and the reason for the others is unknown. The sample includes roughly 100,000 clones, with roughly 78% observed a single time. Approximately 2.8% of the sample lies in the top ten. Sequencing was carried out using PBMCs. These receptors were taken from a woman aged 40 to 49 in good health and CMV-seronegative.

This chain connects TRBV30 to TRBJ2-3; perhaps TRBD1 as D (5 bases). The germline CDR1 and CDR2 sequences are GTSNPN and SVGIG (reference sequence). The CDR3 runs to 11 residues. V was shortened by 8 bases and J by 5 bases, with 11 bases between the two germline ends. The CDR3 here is CALAGLDTQYF. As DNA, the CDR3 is TGTGCCCTGGCAGGGCTAGATACGCAGTATTTT. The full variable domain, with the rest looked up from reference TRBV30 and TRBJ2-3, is SQTIHQWPATLVQPVGSPLSLECTVEGTSNPNLYWYRQAAGRGLQLLFYSVGIGQISSEVPQNLSASRPQDRQFILSSKKLLLSDSGFYLCALAGLDTQYFGPGTRLTVL.

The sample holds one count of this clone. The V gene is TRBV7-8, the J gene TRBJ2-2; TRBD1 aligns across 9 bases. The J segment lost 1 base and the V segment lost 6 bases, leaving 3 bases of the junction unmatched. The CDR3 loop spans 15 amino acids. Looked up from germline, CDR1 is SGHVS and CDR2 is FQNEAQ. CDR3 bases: TGTGCCAGCAGTCACAGGGGGCGGAACACCGGGGAGCTGTTTTTT. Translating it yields CASSHRGRNTGELFF. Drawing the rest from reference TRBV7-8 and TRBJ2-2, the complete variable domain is GAGVSQSPRYKVAKRGQDVALRCDPISGHVSLFWYQQALGQGPEFLTYFQNEAQLDKSGLPSDRFFAERPEGSVSTLKIQRTQQEDSAVYLCASSHRGRNTGELFFGEGSRLTVL.

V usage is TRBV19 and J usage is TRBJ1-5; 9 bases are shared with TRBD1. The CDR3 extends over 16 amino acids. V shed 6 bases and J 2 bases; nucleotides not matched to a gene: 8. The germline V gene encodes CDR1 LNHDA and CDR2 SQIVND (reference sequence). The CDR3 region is CASRGRRDRGNQPQHF. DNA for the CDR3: TGTGCCAGTAGGGGGAGGAGGGACAGGGGCAATCAGCCCCAGCATTTT.

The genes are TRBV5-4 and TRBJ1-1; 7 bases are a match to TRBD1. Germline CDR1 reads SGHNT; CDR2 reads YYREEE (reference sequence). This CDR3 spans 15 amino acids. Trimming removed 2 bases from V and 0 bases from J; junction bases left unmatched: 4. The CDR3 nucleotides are TGTGCCAGCAGCTTTCAACAGGGGATGAACACTGAAGCTTTCTTT. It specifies CASSFQQGMNTEAFF.

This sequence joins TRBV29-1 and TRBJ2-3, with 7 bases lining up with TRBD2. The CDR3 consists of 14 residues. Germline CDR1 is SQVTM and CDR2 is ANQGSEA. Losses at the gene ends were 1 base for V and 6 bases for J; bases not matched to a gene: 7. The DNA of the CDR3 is TGCAGCGTTGAAGTGGGGAGGGGAGGGGATACGCAGTATTTT. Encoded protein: CSVEVGRGGDTQYF.